Listed below are T cell receptor beta chains from one sample, sequenced in a study of PD-1 blockade in classical Hodgkin lymphoma. This table comes from immunoSEQ multiplex PCR, and its TCRdb copy is limited to in-frame clones, with some not included. The table shows around 50,000 clones, with approximately 91% occurring only once. The sequencing sample was made of peripheral blood mononuclear cells (PBMCs). The receptor set was obtained from a human donor with classical Hodgkin lymphoma. CDR3s include the opening cysteine and the closing phenylalanine or tryptophan. The D gene is left open where the match is weak. Size values are once, few and many counts, or a class for expanded clones, and some rows have none.

j_gene | d_gene | abundance | v_gene | CDR3aa | CDR3nt
TRBJ2-7 | TRBD2 | NA | TRBV7-3 | CASSSGTSPAEQYF | TGTGCCAGCAGCTCCGGGACTAGTCCAGCCGAGCAGTACTTC
TRBJ2-1 | TRBD2 | NA | TRBV5-4 | CASSSGSGRASGNEQFF | TGTGCCAGCAGCTCTGGAAGCGGGAGGGCCTCGGGCAATGAGCAGTTCTTC
TRBJ2-1 | TRBD2 | NA | TRBV11-2 | CASSFGLAGNNEQFF | TGTGCCAGCAGCTTTGGACTAGCGGGGAACAATGAGCAGTTCTTC
TRBJ2-1 | TRBD2 | NA | TRBV5-1 | CASSSGATSGSNEQFF | TGCGCCAGCAGCTCTGGAGCGACTAGCGGGAGCAATGAGCAGTTCTTC
TRBJ2-3 | NA | NA | TRBV5-1 | CASSFGWRGVTDTQYF | TGCGCCAGCAGCTTTGGATGGAGGGGAGTGACAGATACGCAGTATTTT
TRBJ2-1 | NA | NA | TRBV7-8 | CASSQDLVGEQFF | TGTGCCAGCAGCCAAGACCTAGTTGGTGAGCAGTTCTTC
TRBJ1-3 | TRBD1 | NA | TRBV7-6 | CASSLRQGDTIYF | TGTGCCAGCAGCTTAAGACAGGGGGACACCATATATTTT
TRBJ1-1 | NA | NA | TRBV28 | CASSGRAQGSPNKF | TGTGCCAGCAGTGGCCGAGCGCAGGGGAGCCCTAATAAGTTT
TRBJ2-3 | NA | NA | TRBV11-2 | CASSLDQIPSTDTQYF | TGTGCCAGCAGCTTAGACCAAATACCTAGCACAGATACGCAGTATTTT
TRBJ2-5 | TRBD2 | NA | TRBV19 | CASSTSREVSETQYF | TGTGCCAGTAGTACATCGCGGGAGGTTTCGGAGACCCAGTACTTC
TRBJ2-5 | NA | NA | TRBV28 | CASSLPLETQYF | TGTGCCAGCAGTTTACCGCTAGAGACCCAGTACTTC
TRBJ2-1 | TRBD2 | once | TRBV5-1 | CASRPGTSGVYNEQFF | TGCGCCAGCAGACCCGGGACTAGCGGAGTATACAATGAGCAGTTCTTC
TRBJ1-4 | NA | NA | TRBV7-9 | CASSLVTAGAEKLFF | TGTGCCAGCAGCTTAGTGACAGCTGGGGCGGAAAAACTGTTTTTT
TRBJ2-1 | TRBD2 | NA | TRBV4-2 | CASSQDGTSAYNEQFF | TGTGCCAGCAGCCAAGATGGGACTAGCGCGTACAATGAGCAGTTCTTC
TRBJ2-1 | TRBD2 | NA | TRBV2 | CASTRWRSGAEGEQFF | TGTGCCAGCACTCGTTGGAGGAGCGGGGCGGAAGGTGAGCAGTTCTTC
TRBJ2-1 | NA | NA | TRBV4-2 | CASSQSPRGTNEQFF | TGTGCCAGCAGCCAATCACCCCGGGGTACGAATGAGCAGTTCTTC
TRBJ2-1 | NA | few | TRBV5-5 | CASSWRGSFQAYNEQFF | TGTGCCAGCAGCTGGAGGGGTAGCTTTCAAGCCTACAATGAGCAGTTCTTC
TRBJ2-2 | TRBD2 | NA | TRBV5-1 | CASSSGLAGVNSHTGELFF | TGCGCCAGCAGCTCGGGACTAGCGGGAGTAAATAGTCACACCGGGGAGCTGTTTTTT
TRBJ2-1 | NA | once | TRBV7-2 | CASSLVLAANEQFF | TGTGCCAGCAGCTTGGTCCTAGCAGCCAATGAGCAGTTCTTC
TRBJ1-2 | NA | NA | TRBV29-1 | CSVEGGRYGYTF | TGCAGCGTTGAAGGGGGGAGGTATGGCTACACCTTC
TRBJ1-4 | NA | NA | TRBV21-1 | CASSKRGWGQLFF | TGTGCCAGCAGCAAAAGGGGCTGGGGACAACTGTTTTTT